The 19 T cell receptor beta chains given below trace back to one sample, sequenced in a study of blood T cells in healthy people across ages. PCR was performed a second time for 7 to 11 cycles using a sample-barcoded 5' primer and a J-beta primer mix. TCRdb reanalysed the 5' RACE reads using MiXCR and keeps one entry per CDR3 protein. The sample gives roughly 860,000 distinct CDR3 sequences, approximately 59% of which show up once; about a quarter is in the top ten. Material for sequencing was blood. The receptors shown here come from a man aged 30-40 years in good health.

This chain uses TRBV20-1 with TRBJ2-7; D possibly uses TRBD1 or TRBD2 (5 bases each). The CDR3 sequence is 14 residues long. Deletions cut 0 bases from V and 3 bases from J, with 12 bases between. Germline V gives CDR1 DFQATT, CDR2 SNEGSKA (reference sequence). The CDR3 spells CSARDRDGIYEQYF. The CDR3 coding sequence is TGCAGTGCTAGAGATAGGGACGGAATCTACGAGCAGTACTTC.

The chain uses TRBV20-1 and TRBJ2-1, with 7 bases matching TRBD1. This CDR3 has 13 amino acids. Per the germline V gene, CDR1 is DFQATT and CDR2 is SNEGSKA (reference sequence). The junction had 11 bases not matched to a gene; V was cut back by 5 bases and J by 10 bases. The DNA of the CDR3 is TGCAGTGCTCCCGGGACAGAGTTCTACGAGCAGTTCTTC. It is translated as CSAPGTEFYEQFF.

This chain connects TRBV27 to TRBJ1-2, with a weak D call TRBD1 (5 bases). V was trimmed by 2 bases and J by 8 bases, leaving 12 bases between them. Germline-derived CDR1 and CDR2 are MNHEY and SMNVEV (reference sequence). This CDR3 comprises 13 residues. The CDR3: CASSLIKGEGYTF. The DNA for the CDR3 is TGTGCCAGCAGTTTAATTAAAGGGGAGGGCTACACCTTC.

The chain carries TRBV2 and TRBJ1-5; D not resolved. Germline CDR1 SNHLY, CDR2 FYNNEI. CDR3 size: 14 residues. The ends were cut back, 3 bases at V and 2 bases at J, with 8 bases in the middle. DNA of the CDR3: TGTGCCAGCAGTGATTCGGAGGGCAATCAGCCCCAGCATTTT. This encodes CASSDSEGNQPQHF.

DNA for the CDR3: TGTGCCAGCAGCCCCTGGGACATGGGGGAGCAGTACTTC. Residues: CASSPWDMGEQYF. The chain recombines TRBV12-3 or TRBV12-4 with TRBJ2-7; perhaps TRBD1 as D (6 bases). The V and J ends lost 6 bases and 7 bases respectively, with 16 bases between them. The CDR3 is 13 amino acids.

The chain is built from TRBV9 and TRBJ2-1; perhaps D is TRBD1 or TRBD2 (5 bases each). The CDR3 totals 15 residues. V dropped 2 bases and J dropped 3 bases, with 12 bases sitting between them. Germline values: CDR1 SGDLS, CDR2 YYNGEE. The CDR3 loop is CASSVRGELYNEQFF. CDR3 DNA sequence: TGTGCCAGCAGCGTTAGGGGAGAACTCTACAATGAGCAGTTCTTC.

The chain has TRBV4-3 and TRBJ2-3; D is unclear. Trimming removed 4 bases at V and 10 bases at J, with 18 bases between. Germline V gives CDR1 LGHNA, CDR2 YSLEER. The CDR3 runs to 14 residues. In DNA form, the CDR3 reads TGCGCCAGCAGCCCATGGACCTCGTCGTCAGCGCAGTATTTT. Protein: CASSPWTSSSAQYF.

V is TRBV29-1 and J is TRBJ2-5; 11 bases are a match to TRBD2. Unmatched junction bases numbered 9, after V lost 7 bases and J lost 2 bases. This CDR3 comprises 15 residues. CDR1 SQVTM and CDR2 ANQGSEA come from the germline V gene. CDR3 sequence (DNA): TGCAGCGCCGGGGAGACTAGCGGGGTACAAGAGACCCAGTACTTC. This sequence encodes CSAGETSGVQETQYF.

The table lists this clonotype with a few counts. V is TRBV21-1 and J is TRBJ1-2; the table's TRBD1 call for D was not verified on the DNA. TRBV21-1 represents a pseudogene. The CDR3 covers 14 residues. The CDR3 spells CASRTTGGNYGYTF. CDR3 nucleotides: TGTGCCAGCAGGACGACAGGGGGTAACTATGGCTACACCTTC.

The CDR3 loop reads CASSQGHVNEQFF. The CDR3 DNA follows: TGTGCCAGCAGCCAGGGACATGTCAATGAGCAGTTCTTC. The rearrangement links TRBV12-3 or TRBV12-4 to TRBJ2-1; possibly TRBD1 for D (6 bases). Trimming removed 6 bases at V and 6 bases at J, with 12 bases between. There are 13 residues in the CDR3.

The rearrangement uses TRBV5-6 and TRBJ2-3; D assignment may be TRBD1 or TRBD2 (5 bases each). This CDR3 is built from 14 residues. Germline V gene lookup returns CDR1 SGHDT and CDR2 YYEEEE. This CDR3 reads CLGESTSEPQGQYF. In nucleotides, the CDR3 is TGTCTTGGGGAGAGCACGTCTGAGCCTCAGGGGCAGTATTTT. The complete variable domain, with remaining parts taken from reference TRBV5-6 and TRBJ2-3, reads DAGVTQSPTHLIKTRGQQVTLRCSPKSGHDTVSWYQQALGQGPQFIFQYYEEEERQRGNFPDRFSGHQFPNYSSELNVNALLLGDSALYLCLGESTSEPQGQYFGPGTRLTVL.

Comment on this clonotype: Sequence at one end of the junction differs from germline and may be a read error. The chain has TRBV4-3 and TRBJ2-3; D remains unclear. Per germline, CDR1 LGHNA and CDR2 YSLEER. The CDR3 consists of 15 residues. Here the CDR3 DNA reads TGCGCCAGCAGCAAAGATGGAAAGGTTTTAGATACGCAGTATTTT. Its protein is CASSKDGKVLDTQYF.

This clonotype showed up just once. V is TRBV2 and J is TRBJ2-5; 7 nucleotides agree with TRBD1. The V and J ends lost 7 bases and 3 bases, in that order; junction bases with no gene match: 8. The CDR3 is 14 amino acids. Germline V gives CDR1 SNHLY, CDR2 FYNNEI. The CDR3 reads CASTTYQGEETQYF. The DNA of the CDR3 is TGTGCCAGCACCACGTACCAGGGGGAAGAGACCCAGTACTTC.

The genes are TRBV9 and TRBJ2-3; TRBD1 is a possible D gene (6 bases). The CDR3 sequence is 14 residues long. V lost 0 bases and J lost 1, with 6 bases in between. Germline V gene sequence: CDR1 SGDLS, CDR2 YYNGEE. The CDR3 loop reads CASSVEGGTDTQYF. In DNA form, the CDR3 reads TGTGCCAGCAGCGTAGAGGGGGGCACAGATACGCAGTATTTT. The full variable domain, rest sourced from reference TRBV9 and TRBJ2-3, is DSGVTQTPKHLITATGQRVTLRCSPRSGDLSVYWYQQSLDQGLQFLIQYYNGEERAKGNILERFSAQQFPDLHSELNLSSLELGDSALYFCASSVEGGTDTQYFGPGTRLTVL.

Only a few counts were recorded for this clonotype. The J gene is TRBJ1-5, the V gene TRBV20-1, with 9 bases matching TRBD1. CDR1 is DFQATT and CDR2 is SNEGSKA in the germline V gene (reference sequence). The CDR3 has 12 amino acids. J was trimmed by 5 bases and V by 5 bases; bases with no gene match: 1. CDR3 sequence: CSARQGDQPQHF. The CDR3 region has the DNA TGCAGTGCTCGACAGGGGGATCAGCCCCAGCATTTT.

The gene calls are TRBV25-1 and TRBJ1-4; D may be TRBD1 (5 bases). Trimming left V 3 bases short and J 7 bases short, with 15 bases between. CDR1 is MGHDK and CDR2 is SYGVNS in the germline V gene. This CDR3 contains 15 residues. In DNA form, the CDR3 reads TGTGCCAGCAGTGACCGGGGGGGATTGGGTGAAAAACTGTTTTTT. Encoded protein: CASSDRGGLGEKLFF.

This clonotype was counted ten times or more. The V and J genes are TRBV7-2 and TRBJ2-1, with 8 positions matching TRBD2. J was trimmed by 8 bases and V by 1 base; bases with no gene match: 7. From germline, CDR1 is SGHTA and CDR2 FQGNSA. CDR3 length: 15 amino acids. The CDR3 DNA is TGTGCCAGCAGCTTAGTCGGGGGGGGCCACGATGAGCAGTTCTTC. As protein: CASSLVGGGHDEQFF.

This clonotype showed up just once. This chain joins TRBV12-3 or TRBV12-4 and TRBJ2-3; D ambiguous. The V and J ends lost 3 bases and 1 base respectively, with 23 bases between them. This CDR3 is 19 amino acids long. The CDR3 DNA is TGTGCCAGCAGTTTGTTCAGGTCAGAATTTAACCTCGGCACAGATACGCAGTATTTT. Encoded protein: CASSLFRSEFNLGTDTQYF.

This clonotype showed up just a few times. The gene calls are TRBV20-1 and TRBJ2-4; tentatively, D is TRBD2 (6 bases). There are 16 residues in the CDR3. From germline, CDR1 is DFQATT and CDR2 SNEGSKA (reference sequence). Trimming took 4 bases from V and 0 from J, leaving 16 bases between them. This CDR3 reads CSAMRGGPIAKNIQYF. CDR3 sequence (DNA): TGCAGTGCTATGCGGGGAGGACCGATAGCCAAAAACATTCAGTACTTC.